This T cell receptor (beta chain) was profiled in a study of shared clonotypes between healthy human individuals. Concerning this clone itself: Its target is unknown.

The method was immunoSEQ multiplex PCR; TCRdb's version includes in-frame clones alone and lacks a portion of them. The sample includes about 590,000 clones, 95% to 96% of them seen just once. Looked up from germline, CDR1 is MNHEY and CDR2 is SMNVEV (reference sequence). V lost 5 bases, J lost 6 bases, and 9 bases stayed unmatched. The CDR3 length is 14 residues. In the naive CD8 group, cells lacked CD45RO and were positively selected for CCR7, so terminally differentiated effector memory CD45RA+ cells were left out. Donors were healthy HIV-negative adults without recently reported acute infections or vaccinations. There were only Caucasian adults among the donors, and all lived in Nashville, Tennessee. Overall study results and limits: Estimated clonotype richness was generally higher in naive than memory subsets. What limited the represented genetic and exposure-history diversity was the small number of donors.

This clonotype was obtained from a woman aged 25 to 45 in good health. The chain is built from TRBV27 and TRBJ2-7, with 8 bases that match TRBD2. Sequenced material: naive CD8+ T cells sorted from blood. This chain's CDR3 is CASSLSGSYSEQYF. The CDR3 nucleotides are TGTGCCAGCAGTCTGAGCGGGAGCTATAGCGAGCAGTACTTC.